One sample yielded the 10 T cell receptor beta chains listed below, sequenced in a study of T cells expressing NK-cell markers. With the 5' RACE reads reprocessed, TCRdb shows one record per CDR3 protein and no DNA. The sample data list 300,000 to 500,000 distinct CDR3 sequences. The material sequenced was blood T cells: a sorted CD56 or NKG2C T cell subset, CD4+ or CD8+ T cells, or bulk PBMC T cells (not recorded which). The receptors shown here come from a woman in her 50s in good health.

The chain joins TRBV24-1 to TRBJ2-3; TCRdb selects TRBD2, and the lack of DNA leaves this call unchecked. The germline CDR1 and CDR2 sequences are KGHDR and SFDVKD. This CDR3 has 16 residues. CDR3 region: CATSDGLAGGADTQYF.

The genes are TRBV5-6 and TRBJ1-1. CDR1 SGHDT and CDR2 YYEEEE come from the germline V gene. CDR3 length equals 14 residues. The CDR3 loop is CASSLEGTNTEAFF.

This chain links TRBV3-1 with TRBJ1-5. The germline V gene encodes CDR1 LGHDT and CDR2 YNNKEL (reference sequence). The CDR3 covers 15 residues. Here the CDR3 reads CASSQDRSANQPQHF.

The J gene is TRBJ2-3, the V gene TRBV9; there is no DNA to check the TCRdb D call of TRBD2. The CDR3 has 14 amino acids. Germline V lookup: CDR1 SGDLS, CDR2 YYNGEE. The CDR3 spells CASGGSEWTDTQYF.

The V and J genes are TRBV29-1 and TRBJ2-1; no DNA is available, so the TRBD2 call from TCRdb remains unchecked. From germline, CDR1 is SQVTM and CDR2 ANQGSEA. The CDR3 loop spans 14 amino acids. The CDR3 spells CSVEYGLAWNEQFF.

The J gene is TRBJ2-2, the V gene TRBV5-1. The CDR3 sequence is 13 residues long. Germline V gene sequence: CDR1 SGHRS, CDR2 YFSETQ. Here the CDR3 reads CASSLVFDGELFF.

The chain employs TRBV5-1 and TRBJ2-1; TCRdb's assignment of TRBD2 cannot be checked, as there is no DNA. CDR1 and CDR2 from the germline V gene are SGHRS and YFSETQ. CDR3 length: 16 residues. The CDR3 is CASSSYHRGGYNEQFF.

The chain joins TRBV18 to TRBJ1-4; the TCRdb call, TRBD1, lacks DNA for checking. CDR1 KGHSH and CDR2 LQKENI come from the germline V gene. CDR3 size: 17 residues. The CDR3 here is CASSPLGGGQGGEKLFF.

CDR3 amino acids: CASSPLAEQFF. The gene calls are TRBV12-3 or TRBV12-4 and TRBJ2-1; TCRdb's assignment of TRBD2 cannot be checked, as there is no DNA. The CDR3 is 11 amino acids.

This CDR3 reads CSAPSGDSPQHF. The V gene is TRBV20-1, the J gene TRBJ1-5. The CDR3 is 12 amino acids. Germline V gene sequence: CDR1 DFQATT, CDR2 SNEGSKA (reference sequence).